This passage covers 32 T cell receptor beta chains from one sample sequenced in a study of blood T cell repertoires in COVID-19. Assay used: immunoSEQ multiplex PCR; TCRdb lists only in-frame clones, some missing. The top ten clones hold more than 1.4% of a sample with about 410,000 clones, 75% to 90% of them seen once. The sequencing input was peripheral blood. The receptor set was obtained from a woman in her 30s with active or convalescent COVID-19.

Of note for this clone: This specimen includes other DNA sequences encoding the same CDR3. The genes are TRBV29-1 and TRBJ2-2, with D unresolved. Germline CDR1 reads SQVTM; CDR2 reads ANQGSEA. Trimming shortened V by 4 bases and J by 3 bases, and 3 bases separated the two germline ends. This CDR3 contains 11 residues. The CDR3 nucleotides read TGCAGCGTTGCCGACACCGGGGAGCTGTTTTTT. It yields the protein CSVADTGELFF.

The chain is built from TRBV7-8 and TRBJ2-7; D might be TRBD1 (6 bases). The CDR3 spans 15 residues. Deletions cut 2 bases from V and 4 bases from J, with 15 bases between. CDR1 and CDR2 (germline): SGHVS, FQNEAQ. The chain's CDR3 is CASSLIPDSIYEQYF. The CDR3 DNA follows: TGTGCCAGCAGCTTAATTCCGGACAGTATTTACGAGCAGTACTTC.

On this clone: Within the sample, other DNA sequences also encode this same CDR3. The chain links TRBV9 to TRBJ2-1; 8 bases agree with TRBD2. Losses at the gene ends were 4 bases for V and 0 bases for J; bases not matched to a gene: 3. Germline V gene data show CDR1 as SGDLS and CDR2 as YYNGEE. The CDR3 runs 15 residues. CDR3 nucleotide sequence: TGTGCCAGCAGCCCGAGCGGGAGCTCCTACAATGAGCAGTTCTTC. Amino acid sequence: CASSPSGSSYNEQFF. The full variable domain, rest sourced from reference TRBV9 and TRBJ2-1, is DSGVTQTPKHLITATGQRVTLRCSPRSGDLSVYWYQQSLDQGLQFLIQYYNGEERAKGNILERFSAQQFPDLHSELNLSSLELGDSALYFCASSPSGSSYNEQFFGPGTRLTVL.

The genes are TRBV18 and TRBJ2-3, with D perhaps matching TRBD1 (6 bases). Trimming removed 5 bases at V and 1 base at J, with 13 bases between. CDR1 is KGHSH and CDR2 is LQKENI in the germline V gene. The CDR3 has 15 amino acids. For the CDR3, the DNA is TGTGCCAGCTCAACCGGAAACAGGGGCACAGATACGCAGTATTTT. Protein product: CASSTGNRGTDTQYF.

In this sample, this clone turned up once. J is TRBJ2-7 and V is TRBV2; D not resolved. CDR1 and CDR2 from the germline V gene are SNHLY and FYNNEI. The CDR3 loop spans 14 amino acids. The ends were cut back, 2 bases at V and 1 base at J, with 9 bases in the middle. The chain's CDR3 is CASSERTYSYEQYF. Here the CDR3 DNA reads TGTGCCAGCAGTGAAAGAACTTATTCCTACGAGCAGTACTTC.

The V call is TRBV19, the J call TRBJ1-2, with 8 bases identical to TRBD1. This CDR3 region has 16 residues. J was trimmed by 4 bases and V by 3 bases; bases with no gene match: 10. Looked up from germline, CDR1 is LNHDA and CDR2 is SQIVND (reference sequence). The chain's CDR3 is CASSISPGTGAYGYTF. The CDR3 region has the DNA TGTGCCAGTAGTATCTCCCCTGGGACAGGCGCCTATGGCTACACCTTC.

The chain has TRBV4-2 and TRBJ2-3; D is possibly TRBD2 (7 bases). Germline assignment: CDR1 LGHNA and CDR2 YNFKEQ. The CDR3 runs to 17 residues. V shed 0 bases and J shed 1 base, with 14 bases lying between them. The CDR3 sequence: CASSQDLRGAGTDTQYF. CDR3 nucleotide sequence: TGTGCCAGCAGCCAAGATTTACGGGGGGCCGGCACAGATACGCAGTATTTT.

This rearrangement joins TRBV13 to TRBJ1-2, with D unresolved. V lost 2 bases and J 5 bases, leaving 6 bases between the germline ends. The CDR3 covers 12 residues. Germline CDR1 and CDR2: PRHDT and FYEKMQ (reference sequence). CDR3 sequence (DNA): TGTGCCAGCAGCTTACGGGAGTATGGCTACACCTTC. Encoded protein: CASSLREYGYTF.

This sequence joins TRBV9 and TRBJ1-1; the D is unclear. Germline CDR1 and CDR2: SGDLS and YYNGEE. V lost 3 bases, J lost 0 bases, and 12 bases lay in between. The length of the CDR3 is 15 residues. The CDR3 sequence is CASSANSRLNTEAFF. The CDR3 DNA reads TGTGCCAGCAGCGCAAACAGCAGGTTGAACACTGAAGCTTTCTTT.

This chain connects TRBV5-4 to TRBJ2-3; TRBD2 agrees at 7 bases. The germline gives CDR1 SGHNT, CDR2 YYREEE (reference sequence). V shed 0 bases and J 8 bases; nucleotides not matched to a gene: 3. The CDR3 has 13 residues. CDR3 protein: CASSLASGVTQYF. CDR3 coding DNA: TGTGCCAGCAGCTTGGCTAGCGGTGTTACGCAGTATTTT.

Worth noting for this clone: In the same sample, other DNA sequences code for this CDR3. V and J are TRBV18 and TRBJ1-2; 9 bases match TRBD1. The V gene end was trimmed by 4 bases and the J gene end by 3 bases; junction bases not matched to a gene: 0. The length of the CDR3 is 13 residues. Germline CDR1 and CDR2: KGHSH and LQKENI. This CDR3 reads CASSRQGDYGYTF. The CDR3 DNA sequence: TGTGCCAGCTCACGACAGGGGGACTATGGCTACACCTTC.

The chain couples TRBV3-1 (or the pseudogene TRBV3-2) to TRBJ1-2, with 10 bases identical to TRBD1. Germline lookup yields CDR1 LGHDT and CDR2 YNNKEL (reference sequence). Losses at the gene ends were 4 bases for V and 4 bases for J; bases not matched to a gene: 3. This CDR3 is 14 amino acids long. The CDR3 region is CASSRGQGGYGYTF. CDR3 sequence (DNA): TGTGCCAGCAGCCGAGGACAGGGGGGCTATGGCTACACCTTC.

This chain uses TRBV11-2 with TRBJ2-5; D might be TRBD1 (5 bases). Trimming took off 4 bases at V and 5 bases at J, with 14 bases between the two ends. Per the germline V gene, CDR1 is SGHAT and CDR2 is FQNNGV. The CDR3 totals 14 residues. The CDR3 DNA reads TGTGCCAGCAGCTCAAGGGGCAGGAAGGAGACCCAGTACTTC. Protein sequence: CASSSRGRKETQYF. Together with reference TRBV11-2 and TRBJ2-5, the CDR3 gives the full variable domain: EAGVAQSPRYKIIEKRQSVAFWCNPISGHATLYWYQQILGQGPKLLIQFQNNGVVDDSQLPKDRFSAERLKGVDSTLKIQPAKLEDSAVYLCASSSRGRKETQYFGPGTRLLVL.

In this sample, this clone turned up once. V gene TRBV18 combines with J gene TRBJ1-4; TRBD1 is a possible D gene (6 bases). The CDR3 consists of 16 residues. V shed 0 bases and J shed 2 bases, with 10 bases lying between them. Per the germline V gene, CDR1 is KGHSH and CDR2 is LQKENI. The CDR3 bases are TGTGCCAGCTCACCACCTCTGAGGGGGACTAATGAAAAACTGTTTTTT. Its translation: CASSPPLRGTNEKLFF.

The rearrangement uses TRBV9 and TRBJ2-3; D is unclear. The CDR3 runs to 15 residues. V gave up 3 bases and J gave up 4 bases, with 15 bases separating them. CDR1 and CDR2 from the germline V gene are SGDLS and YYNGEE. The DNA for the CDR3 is TGTGCCAGCAGCGGAGAGGTAGTTCTCGCAGATACGCAGTATTTT. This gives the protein CASSGEVVLADTQYF.

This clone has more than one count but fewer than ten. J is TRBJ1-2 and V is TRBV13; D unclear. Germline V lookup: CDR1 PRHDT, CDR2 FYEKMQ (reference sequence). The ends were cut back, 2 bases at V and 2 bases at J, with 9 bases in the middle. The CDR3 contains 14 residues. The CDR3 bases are TGTGCCAGCAGCTTAAGGACGGGGAACTATGGCTACACCTTC. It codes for CASSLRTGNYGYTF.

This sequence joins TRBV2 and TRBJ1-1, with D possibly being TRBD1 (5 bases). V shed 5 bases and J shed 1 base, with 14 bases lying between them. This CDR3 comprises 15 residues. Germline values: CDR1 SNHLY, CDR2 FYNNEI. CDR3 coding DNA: TGTGCCAGCAGTTCCCAGGGTATGGGGAACACTGAAGCTTTCTTT. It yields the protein CASSSQGMGNTEAFF.

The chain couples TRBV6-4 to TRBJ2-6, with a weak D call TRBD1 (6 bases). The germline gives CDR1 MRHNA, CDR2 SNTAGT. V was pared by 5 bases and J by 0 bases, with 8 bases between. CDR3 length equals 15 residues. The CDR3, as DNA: TGTGCCAGCAGTTTGGACAGCTCTGGGGCCAACGTCCTGACTTTC. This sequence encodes CASSLDSSGANVLTF.

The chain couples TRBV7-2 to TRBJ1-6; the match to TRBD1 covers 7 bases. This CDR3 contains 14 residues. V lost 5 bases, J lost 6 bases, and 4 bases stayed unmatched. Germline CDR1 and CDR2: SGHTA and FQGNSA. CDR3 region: CASSTRQGNSPLHF. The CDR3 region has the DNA TGTGCCAGCAGCACCCGACAGGGTAATTCACCCCTCCACTTT.

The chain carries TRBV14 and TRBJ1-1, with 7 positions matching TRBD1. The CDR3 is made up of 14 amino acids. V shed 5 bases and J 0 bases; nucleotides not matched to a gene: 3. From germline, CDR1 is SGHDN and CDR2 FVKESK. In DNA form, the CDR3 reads TGTGCCAGCAGCTACAGGGGACTGAACACTGAAGCTTTCTTT. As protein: CASSYRGLNTEAFF.

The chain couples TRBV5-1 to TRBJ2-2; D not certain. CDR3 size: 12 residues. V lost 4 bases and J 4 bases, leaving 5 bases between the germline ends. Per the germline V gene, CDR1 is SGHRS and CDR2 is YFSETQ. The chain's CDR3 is CASSPPTGELFF. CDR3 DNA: TGCGCCAGCAGCCCTCCCACCGGGGAGCTGTTTTTT.

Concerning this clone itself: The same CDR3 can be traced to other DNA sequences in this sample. The CDR3 nucleotides are TGTGCCAGCAGTGAACAGGGGAACACTGAAGCTTTCTTT. This translates into CASSEQGNTEAFF. The chain links TRBV6-4 to TRBJ1-1; perhaps TRBD1 as D (6 bases). The V end lost 3 bases, the J end lost 1 base, and 6 bases lay between the germline ends. Germline CDR1 is MRHNA and CDR2 is SNTAGT. There are 13 residues in the CDR3.

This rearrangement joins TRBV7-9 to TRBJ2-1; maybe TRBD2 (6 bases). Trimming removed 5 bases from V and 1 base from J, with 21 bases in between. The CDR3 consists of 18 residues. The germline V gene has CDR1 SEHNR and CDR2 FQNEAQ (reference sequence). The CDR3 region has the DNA TGTGCCAGCAGCCTTCCGGGACTTCGAGTACCTTCCTACAATGAGCAGTTCTTC. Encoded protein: CASSLPGLRVPSYNEQFF.

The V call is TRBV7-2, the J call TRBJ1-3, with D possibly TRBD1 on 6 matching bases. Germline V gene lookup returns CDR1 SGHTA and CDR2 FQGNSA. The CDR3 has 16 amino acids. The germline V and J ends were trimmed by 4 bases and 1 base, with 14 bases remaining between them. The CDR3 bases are TGTGCCAGCAGCTCAGATGGTAGGGGGTCTGGAAACACCATATATTTT. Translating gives CASSSDGRGSGNTIYF.

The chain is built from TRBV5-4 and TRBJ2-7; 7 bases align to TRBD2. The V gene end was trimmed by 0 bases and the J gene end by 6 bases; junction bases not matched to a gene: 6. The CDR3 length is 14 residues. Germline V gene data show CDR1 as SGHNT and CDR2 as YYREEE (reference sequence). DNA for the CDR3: TGTGCCAGCAGCTTGGTCACTTCGGGAGGCGAGCAGTACTTC. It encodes CASSLVTSGGEQYF.

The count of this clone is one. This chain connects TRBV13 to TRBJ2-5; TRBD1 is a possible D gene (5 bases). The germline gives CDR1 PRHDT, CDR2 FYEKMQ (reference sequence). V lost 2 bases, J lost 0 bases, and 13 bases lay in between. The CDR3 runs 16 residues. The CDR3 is CASSLRGSMYQETQYF. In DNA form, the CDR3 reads TGTGCCAGCAGCTTAAGGGGATCTATGTACCAAGAGACCCAGTACTTC.

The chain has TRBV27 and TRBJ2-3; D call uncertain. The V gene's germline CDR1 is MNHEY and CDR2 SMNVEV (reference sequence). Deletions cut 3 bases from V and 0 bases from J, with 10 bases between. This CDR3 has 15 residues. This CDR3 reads CASSFGFGSTDTQYF. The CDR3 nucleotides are TGTGCCAGCAGTTTTGGGTTCGGGAGCACAGATACGCAGTATTTT.

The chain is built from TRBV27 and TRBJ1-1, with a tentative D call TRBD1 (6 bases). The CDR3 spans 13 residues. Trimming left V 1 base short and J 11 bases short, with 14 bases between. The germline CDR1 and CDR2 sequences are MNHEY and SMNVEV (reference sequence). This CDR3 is CASSLWRGRVAFF. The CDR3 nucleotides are TGTGCCAGCAGTTTATGGAGGGGGAGGGTCGCTTTCTTT.

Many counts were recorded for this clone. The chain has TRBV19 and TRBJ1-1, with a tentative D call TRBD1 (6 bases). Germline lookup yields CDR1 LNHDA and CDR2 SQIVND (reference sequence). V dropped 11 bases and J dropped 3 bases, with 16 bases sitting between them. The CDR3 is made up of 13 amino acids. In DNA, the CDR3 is TGTGCCGTCCGGGACACCTTATACACTGAAGCTTTCTTT. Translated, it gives CAVRDTLYTEAFF.

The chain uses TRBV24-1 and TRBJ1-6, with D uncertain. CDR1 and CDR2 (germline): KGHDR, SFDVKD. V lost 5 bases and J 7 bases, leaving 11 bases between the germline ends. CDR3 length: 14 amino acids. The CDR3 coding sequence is TGTGCCACCAGTGGGTCCGGCGGGAATTCACCCCTCCACTTT. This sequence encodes CATSGSGGNSPLHF.

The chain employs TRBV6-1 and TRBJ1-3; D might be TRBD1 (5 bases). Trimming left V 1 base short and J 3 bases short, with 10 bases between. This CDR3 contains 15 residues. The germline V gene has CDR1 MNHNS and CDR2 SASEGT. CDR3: CASSEGGVIGNTIYF. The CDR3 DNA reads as TGTGCCAGCAGTGAAGGGGGCGTCATTGGAAACACCATATATTTT.

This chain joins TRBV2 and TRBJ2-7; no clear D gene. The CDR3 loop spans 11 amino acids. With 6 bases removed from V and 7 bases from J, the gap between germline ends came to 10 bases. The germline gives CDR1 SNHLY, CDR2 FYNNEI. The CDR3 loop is CASSLSWEQYF. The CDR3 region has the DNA TGTGCCAGCAGCCTAAGCTGGGAGCAGTACTTC.